This is a list of T cell receptor beta chains from one sample in a study of cytomegalovirus exposure and HLA in healthy donors. This table comes from immunoSEQ multiplex PCR, and its TCRdb copy is limited to in-frame clones, with some not included. Recorded for this sample: some 72,000 clones. The material sequenced was PBMCs. Receptors originate from a man under 40 in good health and CMV-seronegative. CDR3s include the opening cysteine and the closing phenylalanine or tryptophan.

v_call | cdr3_aa
TRBV6-6 | CASSYRASGTYNEQFF
TRBV19 | CASSASFGVGYTF
TRBV9 | CASSVGQGDDYGYTF
TRBV5-4 | CASSLEAGGRVDTQYF
TRBV29-1 | CSVSKGQGAWEQYF
TRBV10-1 | CASSPLRGGRSLYEQYF
TRBV1 | CTSSQHDSGARTDTQYF
TRBV19 | CASSIERNTGELFF
TRBV4-1 | CASSRGGPNEKLFF
TRBV4-1 | CASSQDRGSGANVLTF
TRBV5-6 | CASSPRSSGSRETQYF
TRBV5-4 | CASSSSDRSAYEQYF
TRBV19 | CASSLFDRAPKGHEAFF
TRBV6-1 | CASSEASGGLETQYF
TRBV14 | CASSEGPSAYEQYF
TRBV2 | CASSSQGSDTQYF
TRBV27 | CASRNGGQETQYF
TRBV6-5 | CASSYSTGGDEQFF
TRBV15 | CATSRDRPNSPLHF
TRBV5-1 | CASRVEGATNEKLFF
TRBV6-1 | CASTSGRGLWEQYF
TRBV7-2 | CASSFMSRANVLTF
TRBV27 | CASSLQQGTEAFF
TRBV7-3 | CASSVAGGPWEQYF
TRBV4-2 | CASSQDINNYGYTF
TRBV10-3 | CAISGPKGQQNAGANVLTF
TRBV4-1 | CASSQGRDSSYEQYF
TRBV6-5 | CASTYGTGGRGYTF
TRBV5-1 | CASVAGGPYNEQFF
TRBV2 | CASSERQVNQPQHF
TRBV13 | CASSLGDNDEQYF
TRBV20-1 | CSARVGYGYTF
TRBV30 | CAWKGGPTYNEQFF
TRBV9 | CASSPGTAVRQAFF
TRBV6-1 | CASSEERVEQFF
TRBV5-1 | CASSLATGTYLSSSYEQYF
TRBV9 | CASSDAQGNEQFF
TRBV9 | CASSVPGTADTDTQYF
TRBV10-1 | CASSVMPGLGGHEQFF
TRBV5-1 | CASSLDRGARGTEAFF
TRBV10-1 | CASRELAGGFYEQYF